The clone carrying this T cell receptor beta chain was observed a few times. The data were taken from a study of blood T cells in healthy people across ages. Through a sample-barcoded 5' primer and a J-beta primer mix, a second PCR was run for roughly 6 to 11 cycles. A single record per CDR3 protein comes from TCRdb applying MiXCR to the 5' RACE reads. The sample carries about 400,000 distinct CDR3 sequences, approximately 47% recorded once. This sequence originates from a man aged 55 to 70 in good health. The material sequenced was blood.

The CDR3 spells CASSQDESISEQFF. The CDR3, as DNA: TGCGCCAGCAGCCAAGATGAAAGCATCAGCGAGCAGTTCTTC. The chain joins TRBV4-3 to TRBJ2-1; D gene uncertain. The CDR3 totals 14 residues. V was pared by 0 bases and J by 10 bases, with 13 bases between. Germline CDR1 reads LGHNA; CDR2 reads YSLEER.